This T cell receptor beta chain was identified in a study of blood T cell repertoires in COVID-19. Overall study context: Sites across the United States, Italy and Spain contributed samples from acute and convalescent COVID-19. The analysed material was cDNA or gDNA that came from T cells, B-cell-depleted T cells, or PBMCs.

Per germline, CDR1 SNHLY and CDR2 FYNNEI. The CDR3 sequence is 15 residues long. Germline trimming cut 6 bases from V and 6 bases from J; bases unmatched to any gene: 5. As processed by the authors: It was from reference gene primer amplification that nucleated cell counts were estimated. Repertoires were generated with immunoSEQ multiplex PCR, while TCRdb's copy carries only in-frame clones and drops some. The DNA was the basis for D and trimming; V, J and clone size are from that table. This table has 95,000 to 130,000 clones, 90% appearing once. Specimen: peripheral blood. This sequence joins TRBV2 and TRBJ2-1, with 13 bases lining up with TRBD2. This receptor was obtained from a human donor with active COVID-19. The donor label of this sample is uncertain. The CDR3 sequence is CASRGTSGGANEQFF. CDR3 DNA sequence: TGTGCCAGCAGGGGAACTAGCGGGGGGGCCAATGAGCAGTTCTTC.